What follows are 2 T cell receptor beta chains derived from one specimen sequenced in a study of molecular identifiers for immune sequencing clone quantification. TCRdb redid the calling of the PCR reads with MiXCR, one entry per CDR3 protein. The sample has roughly 320,000 distinct CDR3 sequences; roughly a quarter are singletons. The specimen sequenced was naive CD8+ T cells from blood, with Jurkat cell RNA spiked in. Subset meaning: FACS-sorted CD8+CD4-CCR7+CD45RA+ naive T cells. All receptors come from a human donor in good health. Some libraries in this study had Jurkat cell RNA spiked in.

The rearrangement links TRBV27 to TRBJ1-1; D is undetermined. V was shortened by 2 bases and J by 1 base, with 11 bases between the two germline ends. The CDR3 consists of 15 residues. Germline-derived CDR1 and CDR2 are MNHEY and SMNVEV (reference sequence). In DNA, the CDR3 is TGTGCCAGCAGTTTACGGCAGGCCTCGAACACTGAAGCTTTCTTT. It encodes CASSLRQASNTEAFF.

The V and J genes are TRBV6-1 and TRBJ2-3; D ambiguous. The V gene's germline CDR1 is MNHNS and CDR2 SASEGT. V was clipped by 7 bases and J by 2 bases, with 19 bases between them. The CDR3 consists of 16 residues. CDR3 loop: CASTENKNPYTDTQYF. CDR3 bases: TGTGCCAGCACAGAGAACAAGAATCCCTACACAGATACGCAGTATTTT.